The 31 T cell receptor beta chains presented below share a single source sample, sequenced in a study of memory CD4+ T cells and cytomegalovirus serostatus. The sort gate was single viable CD3+CD4+CD8-CD45RO+ cells for memory CD4+ T cells. Repertoires were generated with immunoSEQ multiplex PCR, while TCRdb's copy carries only in-frame clones and drops some. The sample holds 40,000 to 55,000 clones; over 60% are singletons and the top ten take around 2%. Sequenced sample: memory CD4+ T cells from blood. The source is an adult in good health and CMV-seronegative.

A few counts support this clone. The V and J genes are TRBV19 and TRBJ2-1; D may be TRBD2 (6 bases). The CDR3 runs 13 residues. V was shortened by 6 bases and J by 8 bases, with 14 bases between the two germline ends. Per the germline V gene, CDR1 is LNHDA and CDR2 is SQIVND (reference sequence). CDR3 protein: CASRASGVYEQFF. DNA of the CDR3: TGTGCCAGTAGGGCTTCGGGGGTCTATGAGCAGTTCTTC.

The chain combines TRBV7-9 with TRBJ2-5; 7 bases line up with TRBD1. After removal of 0 bases from V and 0 bases from J, the junction contained 1 base not matched to a gene. The CDR3 runs to 15 residues. From germline, CDR1 is SEHNR and CDR2 FQNEAQ (reference sequence). This chain's CDR3 is CASSLAGTDQETQYF. In nucleotides, the CDR3 is TGTGCCAGCAGCTTAGCGGGGACAGACCAAGAGACCCAGTACTTC.

The CDR3 sequence: CASRGQRNTEAFF. CDR3 nucleotides: TGTGCCAGCAGGGGACAGAGGAACACTGAAGCTTTCTTT. The V gene is TRBV7-9, the J gene TRBJ1-1; 7 bases align to TRBD1. The CDR3 runs to 13 residues. CDR1 is SEHNR, CDR2 FQNEAQ, per germline (reference sequence). V shed 6 bases and J 1 base; nucleotides not matched to a gene: 2.

The rearrangement uses TRBV2 and TRBJ1-2, with D maybe TRBD1 (5 bases). The germline CDR1 and CDR2 sequences are SNHLY and FYNNEI. The CDR3 length is 13 residues. V lost 3 bases and J lost 3, with 8 bases in between. CDR3 nucleotide sequence: TGTGCCAGCAGTGACCAACAGGACTATGGCTACACCTTC. This gives the protein CASSDQQDYGYTF.

CDR3 sequence reads: CASSHSGANYNEQFF. CDR3 bases: TGTGCCAGTAGTCACAGCGGGGCGAATTACAATGAGCAGTTCTTC. V gene TRBV19 combines with J gene TRBJ2-1, with TRBD2 matching 7 bases. The germline V gene encodes CDR1 LNHDA and CDR2 SQIVND (reference sequence). The CDR3 has 15 residues. V shed 5 bases, J shed 4 bases, and the junction held 8 bases outside the gene matches. Full variable domain (missing parts from reference TRBV19 and TRBJ2-1): DGGITQSPKYLFRKEGQNVTLSCEQNLNHDAMYWYRQDPGQGLRLIYYSQIVNDFQKGDIAEGYSVSREKKESFPLTVTSAQKNPTAFYLCASSHSGANYNEQFFGPGTRLTVL.

There are a few counts of this clone. The genes are TRBV6-1 and TRBJ2-3, with D unresolved. Germline V gene data show CDR1 as MNHNS and CDR2 as SASEGT. The CDR3 runs to 11 residues. V was pared by 8 bases and J by 7 bases, with 10 bases between. CDR3 coding DNA: TGTGCCAGCCTCGCTGGGTATACGCAGTATTTT. Translated: CASLAGYTQYF.

This sequence joins TRBV19 and TRBJ1-2; perhaps TRBD1 as D (5 bases). Germline V lookup: CDR1 LNHDA, CDR2 SQIVND (reference sequence). Trimming took 8 bases from V and 1 from J, leaving 20 bases between them. This CDR3 has 16 residues. The CDR3 protein is CASHSGTKYSNYGYTF. The CDR3 nucleotides read TGTGCCAGTCATTCAGGGACCAAGTATAGTAACTATGGCTACACCTTC. Complete variable domain (other parts from reference TRBV19 and TRBJ1-2): DGGITQSPKYLFRKEGQNVTLSCEQNLNHDAMYWYRQDPGQGLRLIYYSQIVNDFQKGDIAEGYSVSREKKESFPLTVTSAQKNPTAFYLCASHSGTKYSNYGYTFGSGTRLTVV.

This chain's CDR3 is CASSLGLAGVKDEQFF. The CDR3 nucleotides are TGTGCCAGCTCACTGGGACTAGCGGGGGTTAAGGACGAGCAGTTCTTC. V gene TRBV18 combines with J gene TRBJ2-1; 14 bases match TRBD2. J was trimmed by 10 bases and V by 4 bases; bases with no gene match: 9. The length of the CDR3 is 16 residues. CDR1 is KGHSH, CDR2 LQKENI, per germline.

This chain joins TRBV5-4 and TRBJ2-5; D ambiguous. V was trimmed by 1 base and J by 5 bases, leaving 15 bases between them. The CDR3 runs 15 residues. CDR1 is SGHNT, CDR2 YYREEE, per germline (reference sequence). CDR3 sequence reads: CASSLNSLRGETQYF. The DNA for the CDR3 is TGTGCCAGCAGCTTGAACAGCCTGCGTGGGGAGACCCAGTACTTC.

V is TRBV5-1 and J is TRBJ1-6; tentatively, D is TRBD1 (6 bases). V was cut by 4 bases and J by 4 bases, with 6 bases left in between. This CDR3 comprises 13 residues. Looked up from germline, CDR1 is SGHRS and CDR2 is YFSETQ. CDR3 sequence (DNA): TGCGCCAGCAGCAGGGGGTATAATTCACCCCTCCACTTT. It yields the protein CASSRGYNSPLHF.

This clone appeared a few times. The V call is TRBV6-5, the J call TRBJ1-4; D remains unclear. This CDR3 has 16 residues. V was trimmed by 0 bases and J by 7 bases, leaving 15 bases between them. CDR1 and CDR2 (germline): MNHEY, SVGAGI. The CDR3 protein is CASSYSIRPTSEKLFF. The CDR3, as DNA: TGTGCCAGCAGTTACTCGATACGACCGACGAGTGAAAAACTGTTTTTT.

The chain carries TRBV28 and TRBJ2-5; D gene ambiguous. CDR1 is MDHEN and CDR2 is SYDVKM in the germline V gene. The CDR3 consists of 12 residues. V lost 4 bases, J lost 2 bases, and 5 bases lay in between. The CDR3, as DNA: TGTGCCAGCAGTTCTCCACAAGAGACCCAGTACTTC. It translates to CASSSPQETQYF.

The chain has TRBV27 and TRBJ1-6; D may be TRBD1 (6 bases). Germline CDR1 and CDR2: MNHEY and SMNVEV (reference sequence). The V end was cut by 4 bases, the J end by 9 bases, with 19 bases between. The CDR3 sequence is 16 residues long. The CDR3 coding sequence is TGTGCCAGCAGTTCCTCCGGGACACCGGTTCGTTCACCCCTCCACTTT. It specifies CASSSSGTPVRSPLHF.

The V gene is TRBV5-1, the J gene TRBJ1-2, with D maybe TRBD1 (5 bases). Trimming cost V 3 bases and J 0 bases, with 9 bases left between them. Germline V gives CDR1 SGHRS, CDR2 YFSETQ. CDR3 length equals 14 residues. CDR3 sequence (DNA): TGCGCCAGCAGCTGGGACGGGTCTAACTATGGCTACACCTTC. It is translated as CASSWDGSNYGYTF.

The chain recombines TRBV9 with TRBJ2-7; possible D gene TRBD1, 6 bases. From germline, CDR1 is SGDLS and CDR2 YYNGEE. Trimming removed 0 bases at V and 1 base at J, with 11 bases between. The CDR3 has 15 residues. CDR3 in DNA: TGTGCCAGCAGCGTAGGACACGGACAGTCCTACGAGCAGTACTTC. This sequence encodes CASSVGHGQSYEQYF. Together with reference TRBV9 and TRBJ2-7, the CDR3 gives the full variable domain: DSGVTQTPKHLITATGQRVTLRCSPRSGDLSVYWYQQSLDQGLQFLIQYYNGEERAKGNILERFSAQQFPDLHSELNLSSLELGDSALYFCASSVGHGQSYEQYFGPGTRLTVT.

V and J are TRBV27 and TRBJ1-4; 8 bases align to TRBD1. Germline CDR1 and CDR2: MNHEY and SMNVEV (reference sequence). The CDR3 contains 15 residues. The V gene end was trimmed by 2 bases and the J gene end by 4 bases; junction bases not matched to a gene: 3. The CDR3 DNA reads as TGTGCCAGCAGTTTAGGGACAGGATTTAATGAAAAACTGTTTTTT. Protein: CASSLGTGFNEKLFF.

The chain carries TRBV9 and TRBJ1-6; 7 bases are shared with TRBD1. The ends lost 0 bases at V and 14 bases at J; junction bases unmatched: 14. The germline V gene has CDR1 SGDLS and CDR2 YYNGEE. This CDR3 has 16 residues. The CDR3 region has the DNA TGTGCCAGCAGCGTAGCGGCCGGGACAGCGGCACTCGCCCTCCACTTT. It translates to CASSVAAGTAALALHF.

The chain uses TRBV12-5 and TRBJ1-6, with a possible D match to TRBD1 (5 bases). Germline CDR1 is LGHNT and CDR2 is FRNRAP. V dropped 7 bases and J dropped 7 bases, with 8 bases sitting between them. The CDR3 is 12 amino acids. The CDR3 DNA is TGTGCTAGTGCCTCAGGGAATTCACCCCTCCACTTT. Amino acids: CASASGNSPLHF.

J is TRBJ1-2 and V is TRBV29-1; D is possibly TRBD1 (5 bases). This CDR3 comprises 19 residues. CDR1 is SQVTM and CDR2 is ANQGSEA in the germline V gene. The germline V and J ends were trimmed by 3 bases and 3 bases, with 29 bases remaining between them. CDR3 sequence: CSVDKSPPGGTAPDYGYTF. The CDR3 DNA follows: TGCAGCGTTGATAAATCTCCCCCTGGGGGGACGGCGCCCGACTATGGCTACACCTTC. The entire variable domain, with the rest obtained from reference TRBV29-1 and TRBJ1-2, is as follows: SAVISQKPSRDICQRGTSLTIQCQVDSQVTMMFWYRQQPGQSLTLIATANQGSEATYESGFVIDKFPISRPNLTFSTLTVSNMSPEDSSIYLCSVDKSPPGGTAPDYGYTFGSGTRLTVV.

The chain uses TRBV7-2 and TRBJ1-5; D unresolved. The germline V gene has CDR1 SGHTA and CDR2 FQGNSA. V dropped 1 base and J dropped 3 bases, with 10 bases sitting between them. The CDR3 totals 15 residues. The CDR3 sequence is CASSLVADYNQPQHF. The DNA for the CDR3 is TGTGCCAGCAGCTTAGTCGCAGACTACAATCAGCCCCAGCATTTT.

V usage is TRBV5-8 and J usage is TRBJ2-7; TRBD1 aligns across 9 bases. The germline V gene encodes CDR1 SGHTS and CDR2 YDEGEE. V shed 4 bases and J 3 bases; nucleotides not matched to a gene: 11. CDR3 size: 16 residues. The CDR3 DNA reads as TGTGCCAGCAGCCGTAGACCGGGACAGGGCGGCTACGAGCAGTACTTC. Amino acids: CASSRRPGQGGYEQYF. Full variable domain (rest looked up from reference TRBV5-8 and TRBJ2-7): EAGVTQSPTHLIKTRGQQATLRCSPISGHTSVYWYQQALGLGLQFLLWYDEGEERNRGNFPPRFSGRQFPNYSSELNVNALELEDSALYLCASSRRPGQGGYEQYFGPGTRLTVT.

V gene TRBV11-2 combines with J gene TRBJ1-2, with TRBD1 matching over 9 bases. Per germline, CDR1 SGHAT and CDR2 FQNNGV. This CDR3 is built from 17 residues. V was pared by 1 base and J by 8 bases, with 14 bases of the junction left unmatched. Here the CDR3 DNA reads TGTGCCAGCAGCTTAGGGGGCGTCACAGGGGGCCTCGTGGGCTACACCTTC. Protein sequence: CASSLGGVTGGLVGYTF.

The chain combines TRBV2 with TRBJ1-5; D remains ambiguous. Germline CDR1 reads SNHLY; CDR2 reads FYNNEI. V gave up 6 bases and J gave up 3 bases, with 9 bases separating them. There are 13 residues in the CDR3. The CDR3 loop reads CASRDGNNQPQHF. CDR3 nucleotides: TGTGCCAGCAGGGACGGGAACAATCAGCCCCAGCATTTT.

This clone has just one count. The V and J genes are TRBV6-1 and TRBJ1-5; tentatively, D is TRBD1 (5 bases). The CDR3 consists of 14 residues. The germline CDR1 and CDR2 sequences are MNHNS and SASEGT. V gave up 3 bases and J gave up 3 bases, with 9 bases separating them. This CDR3 is CASSEGPNNQPQHF. For the CDR3, the DNA is TGTGCCAGCAGTGAGGGGCCCAACAATCAGCCCCAGCATTTT.

This sequence joins TRBV5-1 and TRBJ1-2; D perhaps matches TRBD1 (5 bases). CDR1 is SGHRS, CDR2 YFSETQ, per germline. The CDR3 covers 14 residues. Trimming cost V 0 bases and J 8 bases, with 14 bases left between them. The CDR3 sequence is CASSLDPGVRGYTF. The CDR3 nucleotides read TGCGCCAGCAGCTTGGACCCGGGGGTTCGGGGCTACACCTTC.

The chain employs TRBV7-6 and TRBJ2-1; no reliable D call. This CDR3 is built from 14 residues. Deletions cut 5 bases from V and 7 bases from J, with 15 bases between. From germline, CDR1 is SGHVS and CDR2 FNYEAQ. The CDR3 loop is CASSPHGIQNEQFF. Written as DNA, the CDR3 is TGTGCCAGCAGCCCGCATGGGATACAGAATGAGCAGTTCTTC. The full variable domain, completed using reference TRBV7-6 and TRBJ2-1, is GAGVSQSPRYKVTKRGQDVALRCDPISGHVSLYWYRQALGQGPEFLTYFNYEAQQDKSGLPNDRFSAERPEGSISTLTIQRTEQRDSAMYRCASSPHGIQNEQFFGPGTRLTVL.

A word on this clone: The sample holds other DNA sequences that translate to the same CDR3. J is TRBJ2-2 and V is TRBV19; 7 bases agree with TRBD1. The V and J ends lost 1 base and 1 base, in that order; junction bases with no gene match: 0. The CDR3 is made up of 15 amino acids. Germline V gene data show CDR1 as LNHDA and CDR2 as SQIVND (reference sequence). The CDR3 DNA follows: TGTGCCAGTAGTATAGGACAGGGGAACACCGGGGAGCTGTTTTTT. Protein product: CASSIGQGNTGELFF.

This sequence joins TRBV30 and TRBJ2-5; D is undetermined. Trimming took 8 bases from V and 5 from J, leaving 15 bases between them. The CDR3 is 12 amino acids. CDR1 and CDR2 (germline): GTSNPN, SVGIG (reference sequence). The CDR3 nucleotides are TGTGCCGGATTCTCATTGCGGGAGACCCAGTACTTC. This translates into CAGFSLRETQYF.

The V and J genes are TRBV11-3 and TRBJ2-1; D gene unclear. This CDR3 region has 13 residues. Trimming shortened V by 6 bases and J by 0 bases, and 6 bases separated the two germline ends. Germline assignment: CDR1 SGHNT and CDR2 YENEEA. In DNA form, the CDR3 reads TGTGCCAGCAGTAGAAGCTCCTACAATGAGCAGTTCTTC. Translating it yields CASSRSSYNEQFF.

This clone was observed a single time. This chain links TRBV7-9 with TRBJ1-4; the D gene is possibly TRBD1 (5 bases). The CDR3 is made up of 16 amino acids. CDR1 is SEHNR and CDR2 is FQNEAQ in the germline V gene (reference sequence). The V end was cut by 2 bases, the J end by 5 bases, with 15 bases between. The DNA of the CDR3 is TGTGCCAGCAGCTTACTCACGGGGCCGTTAAATGAAAAACTGTTTTTT. This sequence encodes CASSLLTGPLNEKLFF.

The genes are TRBV5-1 and TRBJ1-2; D call uncertain. Trimming removed 3 bases from V and 3 bases from J, with 12 bases in between. This CDR3 comprises 14 residues. Germline values: CDR1 SGHRS, CDR2 YFSETQ. CDR3 coding DNA: TGCGCCAGCAGCTCGGAGCTTTCGTACTATGGCTACACCTTC. Translating gives CASSSELSYYGYTF.